This T cell receptor (beta chain) was identified during a study of vaccination effects on CD4 cells after COVID-19. About the study: Convalescent patients (three in total) were sampled early and late after vaccination. Study-level findings and limits: The study dataset contains few convalescent patients and includes no early post-infection timepoints. Marked contraction was observed in infection-induced and vaccine-induced clones late after vaccination.

This clone appeared a few times. Antigen: not known. Germline V gene sequence: CDR1 MNHNS, CDR2 SASEGT. V gave up 0 bases and J gave up 2 bases, with 7 bases separating them. This CDR3 spans 14 amino acids. Using immunoSEQ multiplex PCR, the repertoire was profiled, and TCRdb retains in-frame clones only, with some absent. Of about 50,000 clones listed, nearly 75% are singletons. Investigators separated out CD4+ T cells once around 9 days of culture had passed. The person was diagnosed with PCR-confirmed SARS-CoV-2 infection between March and December 2020. The participants, recipients of two vaccine doses, got either BNT162b2 or mRNA-1273. Fresh IL-2-containing medium replaced half the medium on days 3 and 7.

This receptor was obtained from a human donor who had a prior SARS-CoV-2 infection. The material was CD4+ T cells from PBMCs cultured without peptide, obtained after COVID-19 vaccination. The gene calls are TRBV6-1 and TRBJ1-2; D is ambiguous. CDR3 sequence (DNA): TGTGCCAGCAGTGAAGCGCGAGGGAACTATGGCTACACCTTC. Its translation is CASSEARGNYGYTF.